Shown below are 9 T cell receptor beta chains from a single sample sequenced in a study of T cell changes during pregnancy in multiple sclerosis. Measured with immunoSEQ multiplex PCR; TCRdb has only the in-frame clones, and not every one. The profile shows 57,000 or so clones, under 95% of them singletons. The sequences come from peripheral blood, collected in the second trimester of pregnancy. These receptors all stem from a female donor with multiple sclerosis, enrolled in a pregnancy study.

This clone has a single count. V and J are TRBV4-3 and TRBJ2-1; possibly TRBD2 for D (6 bases). Trimming took 1 base from V and 5 from J, leaving 15 bases between them. From germline, CDR1 is LGHNA and CDR2 YSLEER. The CDR3 is 16 residues long. CDR3 amino acids: CASSQAWNRRDNEQFF. The CDR3 nucleotides read TGCGCCAGCAGCCAAGCGTGGAACAGGAGGGACAATGAGCAGTTCTTC.

The chain employs TRBV9 and TRBJ1-2; 8 bases line up with TRBD1. The CDR3 runs 13 residues. Germline loops: CDR1 SGDLS, CDR2 YYNGEE. The V gene end was trimmed by 2 bases and the J gene end by 8 bases; junction bases not matched to a gene: 5. The CDR3 is CASSVRQGWGYTF. Here the CDR3 DNA reads TGTGCCAGCAGCGTTAGACAGGGGTGGGGCTACACCTTC. Together with reference TRBV9 and TRBJ1-2, the CDR3 gives the full variable domain: DSGVTQTPKHLITATGQRVTLRCSPRSGDLSVYWYQQSLDQGLQFLIQYYNGEERAKGNILERFSAQQFPDLHSELNLSSLELGDSALYFCASSVRQGWGYTFGSGTRLTVV.

V usage is TRBV19 and J usage is TRBJ1-5, with D uncertain. The CDR3 is made up of 13 amino acids. CDR1 is LNHDA and CDR2 is SQIVND in the germline V gene (reference sequence). The V gene lost 9 bases and the J gene lost 0 bases, with 9 bases spanning the gap. The CDR3 loop reads CASTDYSNQPQHF. The CDR3 region has the DNA TGTGCCAGCACAGATTATAGCAATCAGCCCCAGCATTTT.

The chain combines TRBV10-3 with TRBJ1-5; 10 bases map to TRBD1. The CDR3 length is 15 residues. CDR1 and CDR2 from the germline V gene are ENHRY and SYGVKD. V dropped 4 bases and J dropped 3; count of bases not matched to a gene: 3. The chain's CDR3 is CAISGGTGVNQPQHF. The CDR3 coding sequence is TGTGCCATCAGTGGGGGGACAGGGGTCAATCAGCCCCAGCATTTT.

CDR3 nucleotide sequence: TGTGCCAGCAGCCTCGGCGGCGGGACTCAAGAGACCCAGTACTTC. Translating it yields CASSLGGGTQETQYF. The chain has TRBV13 and TRBJ2-5, with a possible D match to TRBD2 (6 bases). The CDR3 is 15 residues long. Trimming removed 5 bases at V and 2 bases at J, with 15 bases between. Germline V lookup: CDR1 PRHDT, CDR2 FYEKMQ (reference sequence). Supplemented by reference TRBV13 and TRBJ2-5, the full variable domain reads AAGVIQSPRHLIKEKRETATLKCYPIPRHDTVYWYQQGPGQDPQFLISFYEKMQSDKGSIPDRFSAQQFSDYHSELNMSSLELGDSALYFCASSLGGGTQETQYFGPGTRLLVL.

The rearrangement uses TRBV11-3 and TRBJ1-1; 7 bases match TRBD1. This CDR3 contains 14 residues. The V gene's germline CDR1 is SGHNT and CDR2 YENEEA. J lost 11 bases, V lost 6 bases, and 15 bases had no gene match. The DNA of the CDR3 is TGTGCCAGCAGTAAATCTCAGGGGGTAGCGAGGGCTTTCTTT. Translation gives CASSKSQGVARAFF.

The chain has TRBV5-1 and TRBJ2-7, with a weak D call TRBD1 (6 bases). Germline-derived CDR1 and CDR2 are SGHRS and YFSETQ. The CDR3 has 14 amino acids. Trimming removed 4 bases at V and 3 bases at J, with 14 bases between. DNA of the CDR3: TGCGCCAGCAGCCGGGACACCCGGTACTACGAGCAGTACTTC. Protein sequence: CASSRDTRYYEQYF.

This chain connects TRBV6-6 to TRBJ1-2; D is ambiguous. Germline V CDR1 and CDR2: MNHNY, SVGAGI (reference sequence). The CDR3 runs 13 residues. V dropped 2 bases and J dropped 4 bases, with 8 bases sitting between them. The CDR3 spells CASSYEGGYGYTF. For the CDR3, the DNA is TGTGCCAGCAGTTACGAGGGTGGCTATGGCTACACCTTC.

The V and J genes are TRBV2 and TRBJ1-2; D perhaps matches TRBD1 (6 bases). The germline CDR1 and CDR2 sequences are SNHLY and FYNNEI. The CDR3 has 15 amino acids. Trimming removed 0 bases from V and 4 bases from J, with 12 bases in between. The CDR3 reads CASSEARGTRYGYTF. The CDR3 region has the DNA TGTGCCAGCAGTGAAGCGAGGGGGACCCGCTATGGCTACACCTTC. The complete variable domain, with remaining parts taken from reference TRBV2 and TRBJ1-2, reads EPEVTQTPSHQVTQMGQEVILRCVPISNHLYFYWYRQILGQKVEFLVSFYNNEISEKSEIFDDQFSVERPDGSNFTLKIRSTKLEDSAMYFCASSEARGTRYGYTFGSGTRLTVV.